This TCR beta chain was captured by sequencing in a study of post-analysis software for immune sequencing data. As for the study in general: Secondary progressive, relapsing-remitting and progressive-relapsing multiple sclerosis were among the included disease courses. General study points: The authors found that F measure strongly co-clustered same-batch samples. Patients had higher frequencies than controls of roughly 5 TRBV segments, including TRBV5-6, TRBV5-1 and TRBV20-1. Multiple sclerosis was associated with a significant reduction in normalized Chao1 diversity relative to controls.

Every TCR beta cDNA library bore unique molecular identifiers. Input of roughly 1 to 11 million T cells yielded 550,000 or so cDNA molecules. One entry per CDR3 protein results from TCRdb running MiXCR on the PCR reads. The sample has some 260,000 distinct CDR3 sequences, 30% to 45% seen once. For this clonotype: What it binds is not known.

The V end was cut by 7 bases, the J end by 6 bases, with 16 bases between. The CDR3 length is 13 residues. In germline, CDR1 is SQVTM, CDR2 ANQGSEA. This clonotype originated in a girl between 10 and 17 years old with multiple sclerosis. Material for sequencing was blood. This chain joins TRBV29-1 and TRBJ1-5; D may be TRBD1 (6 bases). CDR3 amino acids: CSAARGYGQPQHF. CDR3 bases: TGCAGCGCCGCCAGGGGATACGGTCAGCCCCAGCATTTT.